The 18 T cell receptor beta chains in this list originate from one sample, sequenced in a study of blood T cell repertoires in COVID-19. Using immunoSEQ multiplex PCR, the repertoire was profiled, and TCRdb retains in-frame clones only, with some absent. This table holds about 280,000 clones, approximately 86% found once. Sequencing was done on a sample of peripheral blood. Receptors were obtained from a man aged 18 to 35 with active or convalescent COVID-19.

J is TRBJ1-2 and V is TRBV6-5; 8 nucleotides align to TRBD1. Germline CDR1 and CDR2: MNHEY and SVGAGI. This CDR3 contains 16 residues. After removal of 0 bases from V and 4 bases from J, the junction contained 7 bases not matched to a gene. The CDR3 region is CASSYSQGAMIYGYTF. CDR3 sequence (DNA): TGTGCCAGCAGTTACTCGCAGGGGGCGATGATCTATGGCTACACCTTC.

The chain recombines TRBV10-2 with TRBJ1-2; 7 bases agree with TRBD1. The CDR3 runs 14 residues. CDR1 is WSHSY and CDR2 is SAAADI in the germline V gene. V dropped 1 base and J dropped 3; count of bases not matched to a gene: 2. The CDR3 coding sequence is TGCGCCAGCAGTGAGTTTACAGGGGACTATGGCTACACCTTC. This gives the protein CASSEFTGDYGYTF.

The chain is built from TRBV6-1 and TRBJ1-4, with D possibly TRBD1 on 6 matching bases. Germline V gene lookup returns CDR1 MNHNS and CDR2 SASEGT. Trimming took 2 bases from V and 8 from J, leaving 12 bases between them. This CDR3 is built from 14 residues. The CDR3 loop reads CASSETGGREKLFF. The CDR3 region has the DNA TGTGCCAGCAGTGAAACGGGGGGCCGAGAAAAACTGTTTTTT.

The chain links TRBV7-9 to TRBJ1-2; D unclear. V lost 0 bases to trimming and J lost 4 bases, with 9 bases between them. The CDR3 runs 14 residues. Germline lookup yields CDR1 SEHNR and CDR2 FQNEAQ (reference sequence). CDR3 sequence: CASSLALGGYGYTF. DNA for the CDR3: TGTGCCAGCAGCTTAGCGTTAGGCGGCTATGGCTACACCTTC.

Notes on this clone: Other DNA sequences within the sample encode an identical CDR3. V is TRBV13 and J is TRBJ2-7, with D perhaps matching TRBD2 (6 bases). The ends were cut back, 0 bases at V and 7 bases at J, with 10 bases in the middle. CDR1 PRHDT and CDR2 FYEKMQ come from the germline V gene (reference sequence). This CDR3 is 13 amino acids long. The CDR3 DNA follows: TGTGCCAGCAGCTTAGGCGGGGCGGGGGAGCAGTACTTC. This encodes CASSLGGAGEQYF.

This clone occurred once. V usage is TRBV19 and J usage is TRBJ1-5, with D tentatively TRBD1 (5 bases). Germline CDR1 reads LNHDA; CDR2 reads SQIVND (reference sequence). Trimming removed 3 bases from V and 3 bases from J, with 15 bases in between. This CDR3 comprises 16 residues. The CDR3 DNA is TGTGCCAGTAGTATTCTCCCTCGACAGCCCAATCAGCCCCAGCATTTT. Amino acids: CASSILPRQPNQPQHF.

The chain carries TRBV7-9 and TRBJ1-1, with TRBD1 matching 9 bases. From germline, CDR1 is SEHNR and CDR2 FQNEAQ (reference sequence). The CDR3 covers 16 residues. The V and J ends lost 5 bases and 0 bases, in that order; junction bases with no gene match: 7. The CDR3 DNA follows: TGTGCCAGCAGCGACAAACAGGGGGCAATGAACACTGAAGCTTTCTTT. Translated, it gives CASSDKQGAMNTEAFF.

The J gene is TRBJ2-7, the V gene TRBV2; 7 bases agree with TRBD1. J lost 1 base, V lost 1 base, and 10 bases had no gene match. This CDR3 comprises 17 residues. Looked up from germline, CDR1 is SNHLY and CDR2 is FYNNEI. The chain's CDR3 is CASSEGTGLTLSYEQYF. The CDR3, as DNA: TGTGCCAGCAGTGAAGGGACAGGACTCACTCTTTCCTACGAGCAGTACTTC.

V gene TRBV12-5 combines with J gene TRBJ2-5; 8 positions agree with TRBD1. CDR1 is LGHNT and CDR2 is FRNRAP in the germline V gene. This CDR3 region has 13 residues. V shed 7 bases, J shed 5 bases, and the junction held 6 bases outside the gene matches. The CDR3 sequence: CASDLTGGETQYF. The CDR3 region has the DNA TGTGCTAGTGACCTAACAGGGGGGGAGACCCAGTACTTC.

The chain recombines TRBV19 with TRBJ2-3; 8 nucleotides line up with TRBD2. Germline values: CDR1 LNHDA, CDR2 SQIVND (reference sequence). With V trimmed by 7 bases and J by 0 bases, 6 bases remained unmatched. The CDR3 sequence is 15 residues long. The CDR3 region is CASNGRGISTDTQYF. The CDR3 DNA reads as TGTGCCAGTAACGGGAGGGGGATTAGCACAGATACGCAGTATTTT.

This clone was seen ten or more times. V is TRBV6-1 and J is TRBJ2-7; 9 bases map to TRBD1. Germline lookup yields CDR1 MNHNS and CDR2 SASEGT. This CDR3 contains 15 residues. With 1 base clipped from V and 3 bases from J, the junction kept 4 bases outside the gene matches. CDR3 DNA sequence: TGTGCCAGCAGTGAAGTGGAGACAGGGGGCTACGAGCAGTACTTC. Translated, it gives CASSEVETGGYEQYF.

The chain has TRBV5-1 and TRBJ1-3; maybe TRBD1 (5 bases). V was clipped by 1 base and J by 1 base, with 9 bases between them. The CDR3 is made up of 15 amino acids. Germline CDR1 is SGHRS and CDR2 is YFSETQ. The CDR3 DNA reads TGCGCCAGCAGCTTGACAGGACGTTCTGGAAACACCATATATTTT. It specifies CASSLTGRSGNTIYF.

As for this clone: Distinct nucleotide sequences in the sample also encode this CDR3. This chain joins TRBV12-3 or TRBV12-4 and TRBJ1-1; perhaps TRBD1 as D (5 bases). Between the trimmed V and J ends, which lost 6 bases and 1 base, there was a span of 9 bases. This CDR3 has 13 residues. The CDR3 bases are TGTGCCAGCAGCTGGGGGGGGAACACTGAAGCTTTCTTT. Residues: CASSWGGNTEAFF.

The rearrangement joins TRBV19 to TRBJ1-1; D might be TRBD1 (5 bases). Germline CDR1 reads LNHDA; CDR2 reads SQIVND (reference sequence). V was clipped by 3 bases and J by 4 bases, with 9 bases between them. The CDR3 runs 13 residues. In DNA, the CDR3 is TGTGCCAGTAGTATCCAGGGTGGCACTGAAGCTTTCTTT. The encoded protein is CASSIQGGTEAFF.

V usage is TRBV7-3 and J usage is TRBJ2-7, with D maybe TRBD2 (6 bases). Germline V CDR1 and CDR2: SGHTA, FQGTGA. V was pared by 3 bases and J by 3 bases, with 21 bases between. This CDR3 comprises 17 residues. CDR3 amino acids: CASSLDPRGGNFYEQYF. Written as DNA, the CDR3 is TGTGCCAGCAGCTTGGATCCCCGAGGAGGGAACTTCTACGAGCAGTACTTC.

The chain has TRBV7-2 and TRBJ2-3, with D possibly TRBD2 on 5 matching bases. The CDR3 runs 15 residues. From germline, CDR1 is SGHTA and CDR2 FQGNSA. V was shortened by 1 base and J by 2 bases, with 10 bases between the two germline ends. The CDR3 sequence: CASSLERRVTDTQYF. The CDR3 DNA is TGTGCCAGCAGCTTAGAGAGGCGGGTCACAGATACGCAGTATTTT.

This chain joins TRBV27 and TRBJ1-3; 7 bases agree with TRBD1. The CDR3 runs to 16 residues. Per germline, CDR1 MNHEY and CDR2 SMNVEV (reference sequence). V lost 5 bases, J lost 4 bases, and 11 bases stayed unmatched. As DNA, the CDR3 is TGTGCCAGCAGTGCCCGCACGACAGGGCCCGGAAACACCATATATTTT. Translating it yields CASSARTTGPGNTIYF.

The rearrangement joins TRBV29-1 to TRBJ2-3; the D gene is possibly TRBD1 (6 bases). The CDR3 spans 14 residues. V lost 7 bases and J lost 11, with 25 bases in between. Germline V lookup: CDR1 SQVTM, CDR2 ANQGSEA. CDR3 nucleotides: TGCAGCGCTAAGGGGGTTCGACAGCTTACCTTGCAGTATTTT. This gives the protein CSAKGVRQLTLQYF.